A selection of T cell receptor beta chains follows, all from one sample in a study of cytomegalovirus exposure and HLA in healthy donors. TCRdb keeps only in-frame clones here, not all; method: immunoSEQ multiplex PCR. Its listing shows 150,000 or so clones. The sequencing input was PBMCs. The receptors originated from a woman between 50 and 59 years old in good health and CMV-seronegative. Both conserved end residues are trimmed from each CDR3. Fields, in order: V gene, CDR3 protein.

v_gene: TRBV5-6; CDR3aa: ASSSDRGRTETQY
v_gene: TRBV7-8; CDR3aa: ASSRESGGASYEQY
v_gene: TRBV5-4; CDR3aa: ASNSPGTEETQY
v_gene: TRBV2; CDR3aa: ASRAGLAPSYEQY
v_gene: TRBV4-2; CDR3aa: ASSRGLAGFNEQF
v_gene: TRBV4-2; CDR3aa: ASSQDLRGFGYGYT
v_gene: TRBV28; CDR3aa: ASSLLGQGAEDTQY
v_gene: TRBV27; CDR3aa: ASKQGGGYGYT
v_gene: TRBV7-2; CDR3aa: ASSYRASSYNEQF
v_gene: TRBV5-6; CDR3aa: ASSPGQTYGYT
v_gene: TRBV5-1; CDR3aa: ASSPFGQGGDTQY
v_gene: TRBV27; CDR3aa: ASIPASGGSDTQY
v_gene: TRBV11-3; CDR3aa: ASSFGTGAFTDTQY
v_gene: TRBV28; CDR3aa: ASSNPSQGSDTQY
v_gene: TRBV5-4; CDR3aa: ASSFGGGQNTGELF
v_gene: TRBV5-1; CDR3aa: ASSPDGGRAANEQF
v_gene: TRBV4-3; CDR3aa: ASSQVYRGPGANVLT
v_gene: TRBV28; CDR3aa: ASTSGQVAF
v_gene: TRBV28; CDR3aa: ASSTTETVTSTDTQY
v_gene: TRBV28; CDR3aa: ASSLWLSGDNEQF
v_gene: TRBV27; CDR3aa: ATSKGQLAGGGETQY
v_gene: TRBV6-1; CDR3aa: ASSGTGLETDTQY
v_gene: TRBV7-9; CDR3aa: ASSLKNTEAF
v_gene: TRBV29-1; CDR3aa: SVASSSYNEQF
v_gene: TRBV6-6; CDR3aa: ASSTQGVSNQPQH
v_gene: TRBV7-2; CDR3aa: ASSLTVLVADTQY
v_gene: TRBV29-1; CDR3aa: SVASGRAHEQY
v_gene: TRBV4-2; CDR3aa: ASSQISGVTDTQY
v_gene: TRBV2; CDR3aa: ASSGQGHGYT
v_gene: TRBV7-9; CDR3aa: ASSPGLAGLQETQY
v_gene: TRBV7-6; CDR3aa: ASSLRGGANNSPLH
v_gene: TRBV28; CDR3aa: ASREDTANTGELF
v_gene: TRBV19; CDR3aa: ASSIQRGYTEAF
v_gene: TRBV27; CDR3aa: ASTRGPLYEQY
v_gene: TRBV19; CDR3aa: ASKGTGGAGELF
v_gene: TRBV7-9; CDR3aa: ASRSTPSYGYT
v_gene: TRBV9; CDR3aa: ASSVMGGGLDTGELF
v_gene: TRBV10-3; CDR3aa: AISVEDSHRYGYT
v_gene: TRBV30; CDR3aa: AWRPGRGLSNRYGYT
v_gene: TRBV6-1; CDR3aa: ASGPNPYEQY
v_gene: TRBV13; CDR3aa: ASSLVGASGGQTEQY